This entry describes one TCR beta chain. With 8 bases clipped from V and 4 bases from J, the junction kept 7 bases outside the gene matches. The CDR3 runs 14 residues. CDR1 LNHNV and CDR2 YYDKDF come from the germline V gene (reference sequence). This sample was included in a study of blood T cell repertoires in COVID-19. Whole-study context: COVID-19 samples, acute and convalescent, were from the United States, Italy and Spain. Sample material is recorded as cDNA or gDNA derived from T cells, B-cell-depleted T cells, or PBMCs.

In the original analysis: Amplification of reference gene primers provided the estimated nucleated cell counts. Method: immunoSEQ multiplex PCR; TCRdb's copy keeps in-frame clones and lacks some. That table supplies the V and J calls and clone size; D and trimming were determined from the DNA. The sample holds 230,000 or so clones, 80% to 85% seen once. Input material: peripheral blood. The source is a human donor in a cohort sampled during active COVID-19. The rearrangement joins TRBV15 to TRBJ2-1; 8 nucleotides line up with TRBD2. The CDR3 region is CATHTGGGYNEQFF. In DNA, the CDR3 is TGTGCCACCCATACGGGAGGGGGATACAATGAGCAGTTCTTC.